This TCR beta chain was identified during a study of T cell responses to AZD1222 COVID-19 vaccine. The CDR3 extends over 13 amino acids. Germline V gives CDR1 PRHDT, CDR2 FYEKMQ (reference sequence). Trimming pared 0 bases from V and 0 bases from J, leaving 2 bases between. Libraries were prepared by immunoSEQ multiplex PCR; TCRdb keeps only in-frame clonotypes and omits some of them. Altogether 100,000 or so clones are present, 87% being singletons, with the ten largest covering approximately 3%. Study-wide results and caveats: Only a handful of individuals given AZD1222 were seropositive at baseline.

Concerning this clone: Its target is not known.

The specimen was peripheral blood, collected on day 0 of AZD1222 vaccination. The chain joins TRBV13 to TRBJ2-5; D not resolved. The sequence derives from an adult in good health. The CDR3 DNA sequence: TGTGCCAGCAGCTTAGGGAACCAAGAGACCCAGTACTTC. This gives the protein CASSLGNQETQYF.